This passage covers 21 T cell receptor beta chains from one sample sequenced in a study of blood T cell repertoires in COVID-19. Sequenced by immunoSEQ multiplex PCR; TCRdb stores in-frame clones only, minus some. Of 150,000 to 200,000 clones listed, approximately 81% are singletons. Sequenced: peripheral blood. These receptors were obtained from a person between 65 and 79 years old with COVID-19, enrolled during active disease.

The chain has TRBV11-2 and TRBJ1-2; no reliable D call. CDR1 and CDR2 from the germline V gene are SGHAT and FQNNGV. The CDR3 is 17 residues long. V shed 2 bases and J shed 5 bases, with 21 bases lying between them. The CDR3 is CASSLFPPRGSRYGYTF. CDR3 nucleotides: TGTGCCAGCAGCTTATTCCCTCCAAGAGGGTCTCGTTATGGCTACACCTTC. The full variable domain, its missing parts supplied by reference TRBV11-2 and TRBJ1-2, is EAGVAQSPRYKIIEKRQSVAFWCNPISGHATLYWYQQILGQGPKLLIQFQNNGVVDDSQLPKDRFSAERLKGVDSTLKIQPAKLEDSAVYLCASSLFPPRGSRYGYTFGSGTRLTVV.

The gene calls are TRBV7-2 and TRBJ2-1, with TRBD2 matching over 9 bases. There are 16 residues in the CDR3. V trimming: 2 bases; J trimming: 7 bases; junction bases outside the gene matches: 9. Germline V gene lookup returns CDR1 SGHTA and CDR2 FQGNSA. The CDR3 coding sequence is TGTGCCAGCAGCTTAAGTGGTAGCGGGAGTTGGAATGAGCAGTTCTTC. Protein sequence: CASSLSGSGSWNEQFF.

V gene TRBV19 combines with J gene TRBJ2-3; 7 nucleotides line up with TRBD1. CDR1 is LNHDA and CDR2 is SQIVND in the germline V gene (reference sequence). Trimming at V came to 3 bases and at J to 0 bases, leaving 3 bases not matched to a gene. The CDR3 totals 15 residues. The CDR3 DNA follows: TGTGCCAGTAGTATGGGACAGATTAGCACAGATACGCAGTATTTT. Amino acids: CASSMGQISTDTQYF.

The gene calls are TRBV19 and TRBJ1-1; no clear D gene. The CDR3 contains 14 residues. V shed 2 bases and J shed 1 base, with 8 bases lying between them. In germline, CDR1 is LNHDA, CDR2 SQIVND (reference sequence). The CDR3 DNA follows: TGTGCCAGTAGTATAAGGAGTGCGAACACTGAAGCTTTCTTT. Its translation: CASSIRSANTEAFF.

The chain employs TRBV9 and TRBJ2-5; maybe TRBD2 (5 bases). With 0 bases removed from V and 5 bases from J, the gap between germline ends came to 14 bases. Germline V CDR1 and CDR2: SGDLS, YYNGEE. This CDR3 contains 15 residues. The CDR3 reads CASSVVVGVSETQYF. Here the CDR3 DNA reads TGTGCCAGCAGCGTAGTGGTCGGGGTATCGGAGACCCAGTACTTC.

V and J are TRBV28 and TRBJ2-1; a possible D gene is TRBD2 (6 bases). Deletions cut 9 bases from V and 6 bases from J, with 15 bases between. This CDR3 comprises 13 residues. Per the germline V gene, CDR1 is MDHEN and CDR2 is SYDVKM. This CDR3 reads CASFSGLFNEQFF. In DNA, the CDR3 is TGTGCCAGTTTCTCGGGACTTTTCAATGAGCAGTTCTTC.

J is TRBJ2-5 and V is TRBV27; TRBD1 matches 10 bases. CDR1 MNHEY and CDR2 SMNVEV come from the germline V gene (reference sequence). This CDR3 region has 15 residues. Losses at the gene ends were 6 bases for V and 4 bases for J; bases not matched to a gene: 8. CDR3 nucleotides: TGTGCCAGCAGCTCCGGGACAGGGGATCGAGAGACCCAGTACTTC. This gives the protein CASSSGTGDRETQYF.

This clone turned up a few times. The rearrangement joins TRBV7-8 to TRBJ2-7; 12 nucleotides match TRBD1. Trimming at V came to 1 base and at J to 6 bases, leaving 4 bases not matched to a gene. Germline V gene sequence: CDR1 SGHVS, CDR2 FQNEAQ. The CDR3 sequence is 15 residues long. The chain's CDR3 is CASSLGGDRGLEQYF. CDR3 nucleotide sequence: TGTGCCAGCAGCTTAGGAGGGGACAGGGGGCTCGAGCAGTACTTC.

This chain links TRBV7-2 with TRBJ2-7, with 10 bases fitting TRBD1. The germline gives CDR1 SGHTA, CDR2 FQGNSA. This CDR3 has 17 amino acids. Germline trimming cut 1 base from V and 7 bases from J; bases unmatched to any gene: 13. CDR3 coding DNA: TGTGCCAGCAGCTTAGTAGGGACAGGGGACCTAGGGAGGGAGCAGTACTTC. The encoded protein is CASSLVGTGDLGREQYF.

The chain is built from TRBV7-2 and TRBJ2-7, with TRBD2 matching over 7 bases. V trimming: 5 bases; J trimming: 5 bases; junction bases outside the gene matches: 12. The germline V gene has CDR1 SGHTA and CDR2 FQGNSA. The CDR3 is made up of 15 amino acids. Written as DNA, the CDR3 is TGTGCCAGCAGCCCGCGGGCCAGCGGGGTTGACGAGCAGTACTTC. Amino acid sequence: CASSPRASGVDEQYF.

V is TRBV28 and J is TRBJ2-7; D is ambiguous. The V end was cut by 9 bases, the J end by 6 bases, with 12 bases between. Per the germline V gene, CDR1 is MDHEN and CDR2 is SYDVKM. The CDR3 is 11 residues long. In DNA, the CDR3 is TGTGCCAGTTCGTGGGCTGCCGAGCAGTACTTC. Its translation: CASSWAAEQYF.

J is TRBJ2-7 and V is TRBV7-2; 11 nucleotides align to TRBD2. The CDR3 sequence is 16 residues long. Germline V gene sequence: CDR1 SGHTA, CDR2 FQGNSA. The junction had 11 bases not matched to a gene; V was cut back by 4 bases and J by 6 bases. For the CDR3, the DNA is TGTGCCAGCAGCTCCTTCGGGACTAGCGGCCGAAGCGAGCAGTACTTC. This sequence encodes CASSSFGTSGRSEQYF.

This chain links TRBV4-1 with TRBJ1-1; D not certain. The V gene's germline CDR1 is MGHRA and CDR2 YSYEKL. The CDR3 consists of 15 residues. Between the trimmed V and J ends, which lost 1 base and 1 base, there was a span of 10 bases. DNA of the CDR3: TGCGCCAGCAGCCAAGTATTCGGTGGGAACACTGAAGCTTTCTTT. Translating it yields CASSQVFGGNTEAFF.

V is TRBV11-2 and J is TRBJ1-5; the D is unclear. The CDR3 spans 14 residues. The V end lost 0 bases, the J end lost 9 bases, and 12 bases lay between the germline ends. Germline V gene sequence: CDR1 SGHAT, CDR2 FQNNGV. In DNA form, the CDR3 reads TGTGCCAGCAGCTTAGAGCCCCGGGGAAGGCCCCAGCATTTT. This encodes CASSLEPRGRPQHF.

To note about this clone: Other DNA sequences in this sample translate to the same CDR3. The chain recombines TRBV9 with TRBJ1-1, with 9 bases aligning to TRBD1. Germline V lookup: CDR1 SGDLS, CDR2 YYNGEE. CDR3 size: 14 residues. V dropped 0 bases and J dropped 4; count of bases not matched to a gene: 1. Here the CDR3 reads CASSVGQGGTEAFF. CDR3 nucleotides: TGTGCCAGCAGCGTAGGACAGGGGGGCACTGAAGCTTTCTTT.

The V and J genes are TRBV7-9 and TRBJ1-2; 8 nucleotides agree with TRBD1. The CDR3 length is 16 residues. The V segment lost 5 bases and the J segment 5 bases; nucleotides outside the gene matches: 13. Germline V gene sequence: CDR1 SEHNR, CDR2 FQNEAQ (reference sequence). CDR3: CASSKGYRGSSYGYTF. The CDR3 DNA follows: TGTGCCAGCAGCAAAGGCTACAGGGGGAGTTCTTATGGCTACACCTTC.

The chain uses TRBV5-1 and TRBJ1-4, with 9 positions matching TRBD1. CDR1 and CDR2 from the germline V gene are SGHRS and YFSETQ. CDR3 length: 16 amino acids. Trimming at V came to 5 bases and at J to 8 bases, leaving 13 bases not matched to a gene. The CDR3 nucleotides read TGCGCCAGCAGGGAATCTACAGGGGGCATAGTCGAAAAACTGTTTTTT. Amino acid sequence: CASRESTGGIVEKLFF.

V is TRBV6-4 and J is TRBJ1-5; no reliable D call. The germline V gene encodes CDR1 MRHNA and CDR2 SNTAGT. The length of the CDR3 is 15 residues. Trimming took off 4 bases at V and 2 bases at J, with 12 bases between the two ends. CDR3 amino acids: CASSAVGGGNQPQHF. The CDR3 DNA is TGTGCCAGCAGTGCTGTTGGCGGGGGCAATCAGCCCCAGCATTTT.

The V gene is TRBV27, the J gene TRBJ1-4; weak D call: TRBD1 (6 bases). The V gene lost 4 bases and the J gene lost 7 bases, with 16 bases spanning the gap. From germline, CDR1 is MNHEY and CDR2 SMNVEV (reference sequence). The CDR3 length is 15 residues. The CDR3 DNA reads TGTGCCAGCAGTTCCACACAGGGCATGGGTGAAAAACTGTTTTTT. Translation gives CASSSTQGMGEKLFF.

The V gene is TRBV3-1 (or the pseudogene TRBV3-2), the J gene TRBJ1-6; the D is unclear. The CDR3 has 15 amino acids. V lost 0 bases to trimming and J lost 7 bases, with 10 bases between them. Per the germline V gene, CDR1 is LGHDT and CDR2 is YNNKEL (reference sequence). The CDR3 DNA follows: TGTGCCAGCAGCCAAGATGGTAGTCGAAATTCACCCCTCCACTTT. It is translated as CASSQDGSRNSPLHF.

V gene TRBV6-5 combines with J gene TRBJ1-5, with a weak D call TRBD1 (6 bases). Deletions cut 6 bases from V and 9 bases from J, with 21 bases between. The V gene's germline CDR1 is MNHEY and CDR2 SVGAGI. The CDR3 spans 15 residues. The CDR3 DNA sequence: TGTGCCAGCAGCCGTGAACAGGGCCGAGGGTGGCCCCAGCATTTT. Residues: CASSREQGRGWPQHF.